This record looks at one TCR beta chain sequence and its context. This sample stems from a study of blood T cell repertoires in COVID-19. At the level of the study: The origin of the acute and convalescent COVID-19 samples was the United States, Italy and Spain. T cells, B-cell-depleted T cells, or PBMCs provided the cDNA or gDNA that served as material.

Original processing notes: How many nucleated cells were present was estimated from reference gene primer amplification. Here immunoSEQ multiplex PCR was the method, and the copy in TCRdb shows in-frame clones only, minus some. The V and J calls and clone size are taken from that table; D and trimming were inferred from the DNA. The sample consists of nearly 200,000 clones, 84% of them appearing once. The CDR3 contains 16 residues. Germline trimming cut 0 bases from V and 3 bases from J; bases unmatched to any gene: 6. Germline V gives CDR1 SGHRS, CDR2 YFSETQ. J is TRBJ2-3 and V is TRBV5-1, with 8 positions matching TRBD2. The sequenced material came from peripheral blood. The clonotype was recovered from a human donor in a cohort sampled during active COVID-19. CDR3 amino acids: CASSLEASGLTDTQYF. CDR3 DNA sequence: TGCGCCAGCAGCTTGGAGGCTAGCGGGCTTACAGATACGCAGTATTTT. The full variable domain, its missing parts supplied by reference TRBV5-1 and TRBJ2-3, is KAGVTQTPRYLIKTRGQQVTLSCSPISGHRSVSWYQQTPGQGLQFLFEYFSETQRNKGNFPGRFSGRQFSNSRSEMNVSTLELGDSALYLCASSLEASGLTDTQYFGPGTRLTVL.